Listed here are 5 T cell receptor beta chains from one sample, sequenced in a study of vaccination and CD4 T cells after COVID-19. These receptors lack a known antigen. With the Oncomine TCR Beta short-read assay, DNA from cultured CD4+ T cells was sequenced. TCRdb reanalysed the PCR reads using MiXCR and keeps one entry per CDR3 protein. The data show more than 10,000 distinct CDR3 sequences, approximately 73% seen once. The treatment: approximately 10-day PBMC culture with coronavirus spike peptide pools or control peptides (ViraFEST assay). The source material was CD4+ T cells from blood, cultured in vitro. The receptors stem from a human donor who had recovered from COVID-19.

The chain joins TRBV15 to TRBJ1-6; possible D gene TRBD1, 5 bases. The CDR3 loop spans 17 amino acids. Trimming pared 0 bases from V and 5 bases from J, leaving 14 bases between. The germline V gene has CDR1 LNHNV and CDR2 YYDKDF (reference sequence). In DNA, the CDR3 is TGTGCCACCAGCAGAGATCATGGGACGGCCAATAATTCACCCCTCCACTTT. It yields the protein CATSRDHGTANNSPLHF.

The chain joins TRBV2 to TRBJ1-1; 7 nucleotides line up with TRBD1. This CDR3 has 13 residues. Germline V CDR1 and CDR2: SNHLY, FYNNEI. J lost 2 bases, V lost 10 bases, and 7 bases had no gene match. CDR3 sequence reads: CANRDRANTEAFF. CDR3 nucleotides: TGTGCCAACCGAGACAGGGCAAACACTGAAGCTTTCTTT. The complete variable domain, with remaining parts taken from reference TRBV2 and TRBJ1-1, reads EPEVTQTPSHQVTQMGQEVILRCVPISNHLYFYWYRQILGQKVEFLVSFYNNEISEKSEIFDDQFSVERPDGSNFTLKIRSTKLEDSAMYFCANRDRANTEAFFGQGTRLTVV.

The chain combines TRBV7-8 with TRBJ1-2, with 7 bases that match TRBD1. The CDR3 extends over 14 amino acids. Germline V gives CDR1 SGHVS, CDR2 FQNEAQ. V dropped 5 bases and J dropped 8; count of bases not matched to a gene: 11. The CDR3 reads CASSPGGSARGYTF. The CDR3 DNA reads as TGTGCCAGCAGCCCAGGGGGGTCTGCGCGAGGCTACACCTTC.

Points on this clonotype: It is unclear where the CDR3 begins or ends on the DNA, so no DNA is shown, and the CDR3 is as TCRdb lists it. The CDR3: CASTNQTSMYLCASSLFPDTQYF. The V gene is TRBV7-2, the J gene TRBJ2-3. In germline, CDR1 is SGHTA, CDR2 FQGNSA. The CDR3 length is 23 residues, termini included.

The rearrangement joins TRBV18 to TRBJ2-2, with 8 bases fitting TRBD2. The CDR3 extends over 15 amino acids. V shed 3 bases, J shed 4 bases, and the junction held 4 bases outside the gene matches. The germline V gene encodes CDR1 KGHSH and CDR2 LQKENI. The CDR3 bases are TGTGCCAGCTCACCTAGCGGGATTAGCACCGGGGAGCTGTTTTTT. Protein sequence: CASSPSGISTGELFF.